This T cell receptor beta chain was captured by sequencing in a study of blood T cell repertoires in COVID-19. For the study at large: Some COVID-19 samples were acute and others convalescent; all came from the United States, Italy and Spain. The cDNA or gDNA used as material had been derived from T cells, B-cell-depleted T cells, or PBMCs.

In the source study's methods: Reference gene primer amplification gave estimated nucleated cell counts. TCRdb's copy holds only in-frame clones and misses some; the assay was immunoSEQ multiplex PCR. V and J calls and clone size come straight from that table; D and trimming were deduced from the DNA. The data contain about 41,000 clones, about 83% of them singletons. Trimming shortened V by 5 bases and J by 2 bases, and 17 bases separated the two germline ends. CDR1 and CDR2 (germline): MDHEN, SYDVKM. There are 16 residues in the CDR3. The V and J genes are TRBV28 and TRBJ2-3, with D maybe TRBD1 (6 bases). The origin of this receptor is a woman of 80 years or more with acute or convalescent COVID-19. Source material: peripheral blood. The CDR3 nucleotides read TGTGCCAGCAGTGGGGGCGGCGGAGCAGCCACAGATACGCAGTATTTT. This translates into CASSGGGGAATDTQYF.